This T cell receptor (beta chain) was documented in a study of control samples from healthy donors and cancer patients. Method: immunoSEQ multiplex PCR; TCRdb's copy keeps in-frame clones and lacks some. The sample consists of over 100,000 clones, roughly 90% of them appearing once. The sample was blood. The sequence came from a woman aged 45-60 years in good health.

In nucleotides, the CDR3 is TGCGCCAGCAGTGACCCGCGAGGGGAGCTGTTTTTT. Its protein product is CASSDPRGELFF. V is TRBV10-2 and J is TRBJ2-2; D not resolved. This CDR3 contains 12 residues. The ends were cut back, 3 bases at V and 8 bases at J, with 7 bases in the middle. CDR1 is WSHSY, CDR2 SAAADI, per germline.